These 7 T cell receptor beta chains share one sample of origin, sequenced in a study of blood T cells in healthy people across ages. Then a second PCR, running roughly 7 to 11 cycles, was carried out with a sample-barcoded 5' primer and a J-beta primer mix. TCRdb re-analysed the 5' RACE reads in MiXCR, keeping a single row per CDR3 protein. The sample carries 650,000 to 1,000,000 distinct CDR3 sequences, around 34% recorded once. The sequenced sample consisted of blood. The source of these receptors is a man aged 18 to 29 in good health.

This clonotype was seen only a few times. Here the CDR3 reads CASSQIGQGDTEAFF. CDR3 nucleotide sequence: TGTGCCAGCAGCCAAATCGGTCAGGGAGACACTGAAGCTTTCTTT. The chain joins TRBV14 to TRBJ1-1, with TRBD1 as a possible D gene (5 bases). The CDR3 contains 15 residues. Trimming stripped 2 bases from V and 3 bases from J, with 13 bases between. Per germline, CDR1 SGHDN and CDR2 FVKESK.

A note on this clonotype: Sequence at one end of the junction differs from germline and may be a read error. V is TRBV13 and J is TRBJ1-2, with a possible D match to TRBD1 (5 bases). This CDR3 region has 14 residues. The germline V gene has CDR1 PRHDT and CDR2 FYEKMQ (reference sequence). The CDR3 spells CASSLGEGLGGYTF. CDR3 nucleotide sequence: TGTGCCAGCAGCCTAGGGGAGGGCTTAGGCGGCTACACCTTC.

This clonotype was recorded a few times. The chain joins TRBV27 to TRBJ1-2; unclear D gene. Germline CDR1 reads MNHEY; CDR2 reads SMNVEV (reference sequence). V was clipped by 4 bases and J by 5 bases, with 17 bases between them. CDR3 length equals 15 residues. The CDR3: CASSYSQSPGYGYTF. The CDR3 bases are TGTGCCAGCAGTTACTCCCAATCCCCGGGATATGGCTACACCTTC.

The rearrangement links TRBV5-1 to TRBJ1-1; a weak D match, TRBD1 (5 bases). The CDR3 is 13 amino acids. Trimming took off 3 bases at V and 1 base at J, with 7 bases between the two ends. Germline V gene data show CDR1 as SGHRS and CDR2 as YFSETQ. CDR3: CASSWGKNTEAFF. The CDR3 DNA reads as TGCGCCAGCAGCTGGGGCAAGAACACTGAAGCTTTCTTT. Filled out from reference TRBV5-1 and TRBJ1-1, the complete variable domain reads KAGVTQTPRYLIKTRGQQVTLSCSPISGHRSVSWYQQTPGQGLQFLFEYFSETQRNKGNFPGRFSGRQFSNSRSEMNVSTLELGDSALYLCASSWGKNTEAFFGQGTRLTVV.

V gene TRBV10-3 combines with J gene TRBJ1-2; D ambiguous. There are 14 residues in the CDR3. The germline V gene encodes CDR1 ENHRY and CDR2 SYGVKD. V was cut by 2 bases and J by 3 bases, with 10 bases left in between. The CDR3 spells CAISEEDPYYGYTF. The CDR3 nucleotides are TGTGCCATCAGTGAGGAGGACCCTTACTATGGCTACACCTTC.

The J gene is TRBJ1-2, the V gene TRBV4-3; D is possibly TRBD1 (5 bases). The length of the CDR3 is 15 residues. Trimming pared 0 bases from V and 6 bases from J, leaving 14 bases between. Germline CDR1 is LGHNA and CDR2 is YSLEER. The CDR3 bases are TGCGCCAGCAGCCAAGAAGGGCAGGGATTCGATGGCTACACCTTC. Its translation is CASSQEGQGFDGYTF.

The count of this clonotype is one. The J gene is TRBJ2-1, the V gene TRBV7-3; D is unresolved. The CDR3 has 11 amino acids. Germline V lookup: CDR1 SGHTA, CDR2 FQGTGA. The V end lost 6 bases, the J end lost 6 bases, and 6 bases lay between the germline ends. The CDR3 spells CASRYGNEQFF. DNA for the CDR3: TGTGCCAGCAGGTACGGCAATGAGCAGTTCTTC.